These T cell receptor beta chains were read from a single sample in a study of Graves' ophthalmopathy and Graves' hyperthyroidism. TCRdb ran MiXCR on the multiplex PCR reads and lists one entry per CDR3 protein. The repertoire includes hundreds of thousands of distinct CDR3 sequences, roughly 20% of them detected once, and roughly 3% sits in the top ten. The sample was peripheral blood. The origin of the receptors is a woman between 18 and 29 years old with stable Graves' hyperthyroidism. CDR3s include the opening cysteine and the closing phenylalanine or tryptophan.

v_gene,CDR3aa
TRBV7-8,CASSLVVSSHEQYF
TRBV20-1,CSARILGGSEQYF
TRBV6-2/TRBV6-3,CASNTEGQPQHF
TRBV12-3/TRBV12-4,CASRNMATKNIKYF
TRBV6-5,CASTLGQGEDIQYF
TRBV12-3/TRBV12-4,CASSLGTLEYGYTF
TRBV27,CASSTTSGDDYEQYF
TRBV7-9,CAIGTDNQPQHF
TRBV18,CASSSTGGGTGELFF
TRBV20-1,CSANGPTGYATYEQYF
TRBV7-3,CASSPTGLATEAFF
TRBV6-2/TRBV6-3,CASTGLARETQYF
TRBV27,CASRTQGASLYEQYF
TRBV6-1,CASGKETGGHTEAFF
TRBV6-5,CASSYSHYAAYEQYF
TRBV7-9,CASRETGSSYEQYF
TRBV7-9,CASTSTPQDRGKAFF
TRBV4-1,CASSQGASGTPGETQYF
TRBV27,CASSLNWGRNTEAFF
TRBV7-8,CASSLAWERVTEAFF
TRBV15,CATSLTGENTEAFF
TRBV28,CASRGPNSPLHF
TRBV11-1,CASSLRRGQISGELFF
TRBV7-3,CASSPPGQGSSGANVLTF
TRBV6-2/TRBV6-3,CASNSVPYSYEQYF
TRBV20-1,CSARDGGSYTF
TRBV27,CASSPTAGAKNIQYF
TRBV24-1,CATSDRVVWGANVLTF
TRBV6-2/TRBV6-3,CASSYSPTSYGYTF
TRBV6-5,CASSSRTSGRAGLGTQYF